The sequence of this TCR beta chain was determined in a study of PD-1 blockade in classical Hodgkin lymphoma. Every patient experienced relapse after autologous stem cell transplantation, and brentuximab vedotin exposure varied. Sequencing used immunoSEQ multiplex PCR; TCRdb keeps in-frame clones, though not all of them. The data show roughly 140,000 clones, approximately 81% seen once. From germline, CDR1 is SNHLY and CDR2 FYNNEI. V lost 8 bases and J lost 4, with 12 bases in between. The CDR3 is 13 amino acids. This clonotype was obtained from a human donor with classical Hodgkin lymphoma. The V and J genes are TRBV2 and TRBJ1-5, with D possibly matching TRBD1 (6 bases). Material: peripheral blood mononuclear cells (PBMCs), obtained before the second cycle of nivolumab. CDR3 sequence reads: CASRGAFNQPQHF. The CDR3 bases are TGTGCCAGCCGGGGGGCCTTTAATCAGCCCCAGCATTTT.